The rows below give T cell receptor beta chains drawn from one sample of a study of cytomegalovirus exposure and HLA in healthy donors. Only in-frame clones appear in the TCRdb table, and some are missing; sequencing was by immunoSEQ multiplex PCR. The sample gives about 200,000 clones, 80% to 90% of which show up once; less than 0.35% is in the top ten. Sample: PBMCs. The origin of the receptors is a woman in her 30s in good health and CMV-seronegative. The CDR3 runs from the conserved cysteine through the conserved F or W. D genes are given only for firm matches.

v_gene: TRBV2; d_gene: TRBD1; CDR3aa: CASSLQGLGNQPQHF
v_gene: TRBV5-1; d_gene: -; CDR3aa: CASSLGGSNGNTIYF
v_gene: TRBV6-5; d_gene: TRBD1; CDR3aa: CASSYRDRSTDTQYF
v_gene: TRBV14; d_gene: -; CDR3aa: CASSQWQGPYEQYF
v_gene: TRBV28; d_gene: TRBD2; CDR3aa: CASSLTSGRTNEQFF
v_gene: TRBV6-6; d_gene: TRBD2; CDR3aa: CASSYSGGVYEQYF
v_gene: TRBV4-2; d_gene: TRBD1; CDR3aa: CASSQAGQGKVYEQYF
v_gene: TRBV29-1; d_gene: -; CDR3aa: CSVVGDGSSYEQYF
v_gene: TRBV18; d_gene: -; CDR3aa: CASSQGVEGQPQHF
v_gene: TRBV4-1; d_gene: -; CDR3aa: CASSLRQFNSPLHF
v_gene: TRBV5-1; d_gene: -; CDR3aa: CASSEEGSEAFF
v_gene: TRBV2; d_gene: TRBD2; CDR3aa: CASRRWGRGEAYEQYF
v_gene: TRBV6-6; d_gene: -; CDR3aa: CASSYSYMEKLFF
v_gene: TRBV4-1; d_gene: TRBD2; CDR3aa: CASSRRGLAGSYEQYF
v_gene: TRBV6-6; d_gene: TRBD2; CDR3aa: CASSYISGSYEQFF
v_gene: TRBV6-1; d_gene: TRBD2; CDR3aa: CASSILAGGQTQYF
v_gene: TRBV7-2; d_gene: -; CDR3aa: CASSLYRATTEAFF
v_gene: TRBV5-1; d_gene: TRBD1; CDR3aa: CASSLAGQGTDTQYF
v_gene: TRBV4-1; d_gene: TRBD1; CDR3aa: CASSQLPPGTGGETQYF
v_gene: TRBV10-3; d_gene: -; CDR3aa: CAISESSATGELFF
v_gene: TRBV6-5; d_gene: -; CDR3aa: CASSQGLYGYTF
v_gene: TRBV28; d_gene: TRBD1; CDR3aa: CASSPGDRVNTEAFF
v_gene: TRBV19; d_gene: TRBD2; CDR3aa: CASKFAGGPGNEQFF
v_gene: TRBV27; d_gene: -; CDR3aa: CASSLAVRGYEQYF
v_gene: TRBV27; d_gene: TRBD2; CDR3aa: CASSSTSGSYNEQFF
v_gene: TRBV28; d_gene: -; CDR3aa: CASMRGGSYEQYF
v_gene: TRBV28; d_gene: TRBD2; CDR3aa: CASSLYTRGTSGEVF
v_gene: TRBV15; d_gene: -; CDR3aa: CATSRDRGSGYEQYF
v_gene: TRBV27; d_gene: -; CDR3aa: CASSPLGGAGVGTQYF
v_gene: TRBV27; d_gene: TRBD2; CDR3aa: CASSFSGGGYEQYF
v_gene: TRBV2; d_gene: TRBD1; CDR3aa: CASSYRGRIGYGYTF
v_gene: TRBV5-4; d_gene: -; CDR3aa: CASSQRTDTDTQYF
v_gene: TRBV7-8; d_gene: TRBD1; CDR3aa: CASSWDSRVNYGYTF
v_gene: TRBV9; d_gene: -; CDR3aa: CASSPQQGDQETQYF
v_gene: TRBV27; d_gene: -; CDR3aa: CASKAVWAGSSYNEQFF
v_gene: TRBV28; d_gene: -; CDR3aa: CASSRGGRAQAFF
v_gene: TRBV6-5; d_gene: -; CDR3aa: CASSYNRDTGELFF
v_gene: TRBV2; d_gene: -; CDR3aa: CASSGQGPTEAFF
v_gene: TRBV2; d_gene: -; CDR3aa: CASSEGQLTTSYEQYF
v_gene: TRBV2; d_gene: -; CDR3aa: CASSRGAAGPNYGYTF
v_gene: TRBV29-1; d_gene: TRBD1; CDR3aa: CSVDPTGPTQYF
v_gene: TRBV28; d_gene: TRBD2; CDR3aa: CASSLRGGYEQYF
v_gene: TRBV11-2; d_gene: TRBD1; CDR3aa: CASSLGDRGGEKLFF
v_gene: TRBV19; d_gene: -; CDR3aa: CASSLLEGVGEQYF
v_gene: TRBV19; d_gene: -; CDR3aa: CASSTSRDFLPQHF